This passage covers 6 T cell receptor beta chains from one sample sequenced in a study of OX40 agonist ivuxolimab in advanced cancers. Assay: immunoSEQ multiplex PCR; the TCRdb copy retains only in-frame clones and omits some. The sample shows 90,000 to 100,000 clones, roughly 80% of them seen only once. The sequencing here drew on CD4+ or CD8+ T cells sorted from blood, taken in a trial of the OX40 agonist ivuxolimab. The receptors were gathered from an adult with an advanced solid tumor such as melanoma, head and neck, liver or kidney cancer.

The CDR3 spells CASSSILRGGADTQYF. In nucleotides, the CDR3 is TGTGCCAGCAGTTCGATATTAAGGGGGGGCGCAGATACGCAGTATTTT. J is TRBJ2-3 and V is TRBV6-5, with TRBD2 as a possible D gene (7 bases). The CDR3 runs 16 residues. Germline V gene data show CDR1 as MNHEY and CDR2 as SVGAGI. V lost 4 bases to trimming and J lost 4 bases, with 18 bases between them.

The chain couples TRBV18 to TRBJ2-7; tentatively, D is TRBD1 (5 bases). Trimming took off 3 bases at V and 3 bases at J, with 9 bases between the two ends. Germline CDR1 is KGHSH and CDR2 is LQKENI. The CDR3 covers 13 residues. The CDR3 here is CASSPSRDYEQYF. DNA of the CDR3: TGTGCCAGCTCACCGAGCAGGGACTACGAGCAGTACTTC.

The rearrangement uses TRBV6-1 and TRBJ2-1; perhaps TRBD2 as D (6 bases). The CDR3 length is 15 residues. CDR1 is MNHNS, CDR2 SASEGT, per germline. Trimming pared 5 bases from V and 4 bases from J, leaving 15 bases between. This CDR3 reads CASSLSGTSYNEQFF. Here the CDR3 DNA reads TGTGCCAGCAGTCTTTCCGGGACTTCATACAATGAGCAGTTCTTC.

The chain has TRBV28 and TRBJ1-5; D might be TRBD1 (5 bases). CDR3 length: 15 residues. Germline V gene data show CDR1 as MDHEN and CDR2 as SYDVKM. With 3 bases removed from V and 2 bases from J, the gap between germline ends came to 11 bases. CDR3 region: CASSFRGVGNQPQHF. The CDR3 DNA is TGTGCCAGCAGTTTCCGAGGGGTTGGCAATCAGCCCCAGCATTTT.

The gene calls are TRBV28 and TRBJ1-2; 10 nucleotides agree with TRBD1. Per the germline V gene, CDR1 is MDHEN and CDR2 is SYDVKM. This CDR3 comprises 15 residues. V trimming: 6 bases; J trimming: 4 bases; junction bases outside the gene matches: 8. This CDR3 reads CASRFWDRGSYGYTF. For the CDR3, the DNA is TGTGCCAGCAGATTCTGGGACAGGGGAAGCTATGGCTACACCTTC.

The CDR3 loop is CASSLGQGWSTDTQYF. CDR3 DNA: TGCGCCAGCAGCTTGGGACAGGGATGGAGCACAGATACGCAGTATTTT. The chain carries TRBV5-1 and TRBJ2-3; 7 positions agree with TRBD1. The ends lost 0 bases at V and 0 bases at J; junction bases unmatched: 4. This CDR3 is built from 16 residues. Germline CDR1 SGHRS, CDR2 YFSETQ.